The subject of this entry is one T cell receptor (beta chain). What it binds is unknown. One entry per CDR3 protein results from TCRdb running MiXCR on the 5' RACE reads. The table records more than 80,000 distinct CDR3 sequences, roughly 12% of them present only once. The CDR3 covers 17 residues. This sample is part of a study of spatial heterogeneity in lung cancer. Study-level background: Fewer alpha-chain than beta-chain sequences were consistently detected. Raw-read counts averaged over ten per unique TCR and UMI combination.

Specified time point: sample taken at primary tumor resection. Material for sequencing was whole RNA from tumor, nontumor lung or frozen PBMC, left unsorted. The cohort: around 79 early-stage, untreated non-small cell lung cancer patients. The study's findings and limits: Blood contained ubiquitous expanded tumor TCRs more at resection than at follow-up.

The sequence was collected from a male donor with early-stage non-small cell lung cancer. The chain is built from TRBV21-1 and TRBJ1-3; no check of the table's D call, TRBD1, against the DNA was made. TRBV21-1 counts as a pseudogene. The sample in question was PBMCs, obtained at surgery. Here the CDR3 DNA reads TGTGCCAGCAGCCACACCTTACCGGGACCTGGGGGAAACACCATATATTTT. Translating gives CASSHTLPGPGGNTIYF.